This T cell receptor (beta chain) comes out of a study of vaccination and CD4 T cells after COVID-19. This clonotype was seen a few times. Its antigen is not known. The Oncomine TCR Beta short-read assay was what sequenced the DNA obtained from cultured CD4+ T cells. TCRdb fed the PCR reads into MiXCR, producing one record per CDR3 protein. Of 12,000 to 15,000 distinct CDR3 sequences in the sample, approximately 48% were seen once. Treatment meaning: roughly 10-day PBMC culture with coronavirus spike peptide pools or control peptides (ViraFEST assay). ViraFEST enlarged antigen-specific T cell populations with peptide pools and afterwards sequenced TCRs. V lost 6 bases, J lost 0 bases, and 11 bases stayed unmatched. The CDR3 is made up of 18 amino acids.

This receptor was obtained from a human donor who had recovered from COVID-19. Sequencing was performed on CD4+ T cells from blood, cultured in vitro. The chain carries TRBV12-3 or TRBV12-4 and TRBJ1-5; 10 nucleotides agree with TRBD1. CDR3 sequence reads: CASSRPGQGKDSNQPQHF. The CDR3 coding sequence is TGTGCCAGCAGCCGTCCGGGACAGGGGAAAGATAGCAATCAGCCCCAGCATTTT.